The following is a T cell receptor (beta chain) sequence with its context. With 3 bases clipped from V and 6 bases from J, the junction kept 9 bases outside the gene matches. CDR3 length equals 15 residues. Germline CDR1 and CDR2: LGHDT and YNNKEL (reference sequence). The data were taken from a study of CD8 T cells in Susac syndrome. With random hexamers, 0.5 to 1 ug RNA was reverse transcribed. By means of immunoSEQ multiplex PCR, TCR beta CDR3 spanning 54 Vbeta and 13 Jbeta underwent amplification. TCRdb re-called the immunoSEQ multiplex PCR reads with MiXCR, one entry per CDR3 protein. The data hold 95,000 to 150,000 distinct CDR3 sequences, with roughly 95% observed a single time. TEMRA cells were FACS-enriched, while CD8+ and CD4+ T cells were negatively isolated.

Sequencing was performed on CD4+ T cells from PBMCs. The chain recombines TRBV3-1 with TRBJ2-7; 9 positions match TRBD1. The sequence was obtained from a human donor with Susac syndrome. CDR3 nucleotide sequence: TGTGCCAGCAGCCACGGGGGGACAGGGTCGTGCGAGCAGTACTTC. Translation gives CASSHGGTGSCEQYF.